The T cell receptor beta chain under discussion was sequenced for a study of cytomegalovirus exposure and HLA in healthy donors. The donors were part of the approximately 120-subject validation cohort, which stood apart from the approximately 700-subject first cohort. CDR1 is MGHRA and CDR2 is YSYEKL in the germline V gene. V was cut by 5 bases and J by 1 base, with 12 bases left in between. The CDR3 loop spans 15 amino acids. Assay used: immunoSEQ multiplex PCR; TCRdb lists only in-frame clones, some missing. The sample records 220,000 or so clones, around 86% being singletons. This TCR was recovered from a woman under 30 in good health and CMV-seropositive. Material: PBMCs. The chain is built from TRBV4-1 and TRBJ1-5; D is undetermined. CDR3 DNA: TGCGCCAGCAGCTCCCGAATGAGAAGCAATCAGCCCCAGCATTTT. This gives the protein CASSSRMRSNQPQHF.